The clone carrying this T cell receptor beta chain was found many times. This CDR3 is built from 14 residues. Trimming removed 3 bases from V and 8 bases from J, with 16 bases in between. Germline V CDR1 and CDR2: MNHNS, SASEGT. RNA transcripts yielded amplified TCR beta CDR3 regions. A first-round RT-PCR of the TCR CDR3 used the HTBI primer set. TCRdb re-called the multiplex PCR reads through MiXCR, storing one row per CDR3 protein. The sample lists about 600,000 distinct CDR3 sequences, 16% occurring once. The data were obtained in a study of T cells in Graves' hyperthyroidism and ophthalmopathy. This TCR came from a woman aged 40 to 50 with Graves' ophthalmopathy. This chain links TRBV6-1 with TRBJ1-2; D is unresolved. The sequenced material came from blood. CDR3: CASSDYRPKRGYTF. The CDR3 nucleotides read TGTGCCAGCAGTGATTATCGGCCCAAACGAGGCTACACCTTC.